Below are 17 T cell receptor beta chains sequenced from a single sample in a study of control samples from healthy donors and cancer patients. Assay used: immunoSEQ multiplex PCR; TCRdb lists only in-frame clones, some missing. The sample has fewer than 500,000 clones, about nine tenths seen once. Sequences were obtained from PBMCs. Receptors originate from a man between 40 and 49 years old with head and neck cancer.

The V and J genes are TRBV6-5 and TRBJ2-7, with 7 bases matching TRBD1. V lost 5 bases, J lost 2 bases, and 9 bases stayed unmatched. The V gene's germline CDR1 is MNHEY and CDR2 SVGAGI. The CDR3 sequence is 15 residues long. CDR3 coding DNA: TGTGCCAGCAGTAAACAGGGGATTATCGCCTACGAGCAGTACTTC. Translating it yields CASSKQGIIAYEQYF.

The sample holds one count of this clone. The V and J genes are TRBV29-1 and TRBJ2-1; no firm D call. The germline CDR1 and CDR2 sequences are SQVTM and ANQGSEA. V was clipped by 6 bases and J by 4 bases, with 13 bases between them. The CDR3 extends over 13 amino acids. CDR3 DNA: TGCAGCGTCCTGCCAGGCGATTACAATGAGCAGTTCTTC. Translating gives CSVLPGDYNEQFF.

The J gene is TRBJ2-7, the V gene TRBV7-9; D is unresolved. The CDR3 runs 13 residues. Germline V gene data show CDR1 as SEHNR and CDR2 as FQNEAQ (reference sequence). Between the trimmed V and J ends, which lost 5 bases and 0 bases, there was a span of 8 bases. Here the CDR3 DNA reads TGTGCCAGCAGCCCTCCGGGCTCCTACGAGCAGTACTTC. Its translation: CASSPPGSYEQYF.

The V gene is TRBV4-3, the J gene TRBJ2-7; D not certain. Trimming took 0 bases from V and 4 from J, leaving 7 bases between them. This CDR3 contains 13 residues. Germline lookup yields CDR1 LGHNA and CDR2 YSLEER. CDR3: CASSQEVAYEQYF. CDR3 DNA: TGCGCCAGCAGCCAAGAGGTAGCTTACGAGCAGTACTTC.

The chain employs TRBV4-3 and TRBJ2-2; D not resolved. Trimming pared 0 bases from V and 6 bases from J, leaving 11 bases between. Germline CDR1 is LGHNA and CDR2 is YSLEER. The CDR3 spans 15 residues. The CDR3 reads CASSQDLGTAGELFF. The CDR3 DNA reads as TGCGCCAGCAGCCAAGATTTGGGTACAGCCGGGGAGCTGTTTTTT.

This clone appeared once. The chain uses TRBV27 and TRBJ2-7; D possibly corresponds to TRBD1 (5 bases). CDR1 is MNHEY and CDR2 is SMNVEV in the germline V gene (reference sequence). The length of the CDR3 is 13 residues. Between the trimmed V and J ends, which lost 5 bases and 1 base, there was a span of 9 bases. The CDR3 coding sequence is TGTGCCAGCAGTGACGACAGTTCCTACGAGCAGTACTTC. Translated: CASSDDSSYEQYF.

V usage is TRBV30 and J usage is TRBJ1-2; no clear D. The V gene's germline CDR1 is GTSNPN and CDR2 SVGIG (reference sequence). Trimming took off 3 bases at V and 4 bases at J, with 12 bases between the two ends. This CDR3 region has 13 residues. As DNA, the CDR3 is TGTGCCTGGAGCGCCCCGGGCCCCTATGGCTACACCTTC. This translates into CAWSAPGPYGYTF.

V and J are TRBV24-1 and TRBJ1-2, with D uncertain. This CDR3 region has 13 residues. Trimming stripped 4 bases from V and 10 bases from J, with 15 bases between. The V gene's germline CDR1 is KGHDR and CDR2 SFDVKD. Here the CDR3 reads CATSDATRESYTF. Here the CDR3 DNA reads TGTGCCACCAGTGACGCGACAAGGGAGTCCTACACCTTC.

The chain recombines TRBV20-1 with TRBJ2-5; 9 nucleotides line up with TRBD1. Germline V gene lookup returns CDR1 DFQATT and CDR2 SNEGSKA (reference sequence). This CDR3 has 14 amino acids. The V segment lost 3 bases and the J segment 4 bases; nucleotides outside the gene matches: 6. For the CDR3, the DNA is TGCAGTGCTAGTCCGGGACAGGGACTAGAGACCCAGTACTTC. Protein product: CSASPGQGLETQYF.

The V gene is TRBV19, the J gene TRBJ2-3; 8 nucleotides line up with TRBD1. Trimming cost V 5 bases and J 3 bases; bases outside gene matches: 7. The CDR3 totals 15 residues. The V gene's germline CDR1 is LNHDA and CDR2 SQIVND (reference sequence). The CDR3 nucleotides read TGTGCCAGTAGTCCGGGAGACAGGGGTACAGATACGCAGTATTTT. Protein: CASSPGDRGTDTQYF.

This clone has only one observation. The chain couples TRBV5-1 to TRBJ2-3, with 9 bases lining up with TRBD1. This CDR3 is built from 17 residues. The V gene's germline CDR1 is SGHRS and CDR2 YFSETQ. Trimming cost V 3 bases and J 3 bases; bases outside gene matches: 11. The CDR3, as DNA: TGCGCCAGCAGCTCGATAACAGGGGGCGGTAGGACAGATACGCAGTATTTT. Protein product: CASSSITGGGRTDTQYF. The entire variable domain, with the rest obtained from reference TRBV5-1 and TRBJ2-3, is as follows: KAGVTQTPRYLIKTRGQQVTLSCSPISGHRSVSWYQQTPGQGLQFLFEYFSETQRNKGNFPGRFSGRQFSNSRSEMNVSTLELGDSALYLCASSSITGGGRTDTQYFGPGTRLTVL.

CDR3 amino acids: CAWTQRRDSEQYF. CDR3 sequence (DNA): TGTGCCTGGACCCAAAGGCGCGATTCCGAGCAGTACTTC. This rearrangement joins TRBV30 to TRBJ2-7; D gene ambiguous. Germline CDR1 and CDR2: GTSNPN and SVGIG (reference sequence). Trimming took 4 bases from V and 6 from J, leaving 16 bases between them. There are 13 residues in the CDR3.

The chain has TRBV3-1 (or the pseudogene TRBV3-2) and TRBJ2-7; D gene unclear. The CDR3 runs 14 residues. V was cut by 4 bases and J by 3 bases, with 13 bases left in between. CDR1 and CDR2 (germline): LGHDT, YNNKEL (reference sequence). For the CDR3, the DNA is TGTGCCAGCAGCCCTGGTCTAGGAGACTACGAGCAGTACTTC. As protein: CASSPGLGDYEQYF.

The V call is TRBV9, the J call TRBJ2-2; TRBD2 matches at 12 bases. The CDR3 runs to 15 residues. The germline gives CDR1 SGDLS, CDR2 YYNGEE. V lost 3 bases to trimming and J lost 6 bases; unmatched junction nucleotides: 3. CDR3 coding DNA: TGTGCCAGCAGCGCCCGACTAGCGGGGGCCGGGGAGCTGTTTTTT. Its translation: CASSARLAGAGELFF.

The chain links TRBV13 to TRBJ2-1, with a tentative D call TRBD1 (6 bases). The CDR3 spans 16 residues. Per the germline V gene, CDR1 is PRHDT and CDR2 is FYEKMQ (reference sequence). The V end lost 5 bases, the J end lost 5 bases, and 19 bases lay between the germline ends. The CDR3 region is CASSAIQGSANNEQFF. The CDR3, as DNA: TGTGCCAGCAGCGCTATACAGGGATCCGCCAACAATGAGCAGTTCTTC.

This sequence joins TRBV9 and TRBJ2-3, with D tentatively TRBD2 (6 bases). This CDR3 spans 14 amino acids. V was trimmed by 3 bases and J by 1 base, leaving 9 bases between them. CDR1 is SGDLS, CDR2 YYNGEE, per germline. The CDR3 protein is CASSGGGGTDTQYF. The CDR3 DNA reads TGTGCCAGCAGCGGGGGCGGGGGCACAGATACGCAGTATTTT.

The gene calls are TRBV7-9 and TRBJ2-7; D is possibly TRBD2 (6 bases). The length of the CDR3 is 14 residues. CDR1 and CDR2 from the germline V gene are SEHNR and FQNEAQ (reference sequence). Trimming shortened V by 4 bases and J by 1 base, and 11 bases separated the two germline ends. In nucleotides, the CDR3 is TGTGCCAGCAGCTACGTCGGGGGATCCTACGAGCAGTACTTC. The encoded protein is CASSYVGGSYEQYF.